This passage covers 32 T cell receptor beta chains from one sample sequenced in a study of graft-versus-host responses after intestinal transplantation. Sequenced by immunoSEQ multiplex PCR; TCRdb stores in-frame clones only, minus some. This repertoire shows roughly 20,000 clones, over 35% found once; its top ten account for 0.88%. Here the sequenced sample was alloreactive CD4+ T cells from a mixed lymphocyte reaction culture, taken before intestinal transplant. Sample subset: CFSE-low proliferating T cells sorted from approximately 6-day pre-transplant mixed lymphocyte reaction (GvH or HvG direction). The origin of the receptors is a human patient who received an intestinal transplant.

V is TRBV7-2 and J is TRBJ2-3, with 10 nucleotides matching TRBD2. The V gene end was trimmed by 4 bases and the J gene end by 3 bases; junction bases not matched to a gene: 4. From germline, CDR1 is SGHTA and CDR2 FQGNSA. There are 15 residues in the CDR3. CDR3 nucleotides: TGTGCCAGCAGCTCTAGCGGGGGCCGGACAGATACGCAGTATTTT. Its translation: CASSSSGGRTDTQYF.

The V and J genes are TRBV5-6 and TRBJ1-5; D is unresolved. The germline V gene has CDR1 SGHDT and CDR2 YYEEEE. The CDR3 length is 14 residues. Trimming left V 1 base short and J 0 bases short, with 5 bases between. CDR3 in DNA: TGTGCCAGCAGCTTGACCGGTAGCAATCAGCCCCAGCATTTT. Amino acids: CASSLTGSNQPQHF.

This clone was observed a handful of times. This chain connects TRBV6-5 to TRBJ2-2; 7 bases align to TRBD1. With 0 bases clipped from V and 1 base from J, the junction kept 2 bases outside the gene matches. In germline, CDR1 is MNHEY, CDR2 SVGAGI. The CDR3 is 16 residues long. CDR3 in DNA: TGTGCCAGCAGTTACTCGAGGGACAGGAACACCGGGGAGCTGTTTTTT. It is translated as CASSYSRDRNTGELFF.

By sample fraction, this clone is medium-sized. The chain has TRBV6-6 and TRBJ1-4, with 7 bases that match TRBD1. The CDR3 length is 14 residues. Germline V gene sequence: CDR1 MNHNY, CDR2 SVGAGI (reference sequence). The V gene end was trimmed by 6 bases and the J gene end by 3 bases; junction bases not matched to a gene: 4. CDR3 region: CASSPGGANEKLFF. The CDR3 DNA reads as TGTGCCAGCAGCCCAGGGGGTGCTAATGAAAAACTGTTTTTT.

This sequence joins TRBV10-3 and TRBJ2-3, with 8 nucleotides matching TRBD2. From germline, CDR1 is ENHRY and CDR2 SYGVKD. This CDR3 spans 16 amino acids. J gave up 3 bases and V 10 bases, and 15 bases lay outside the gene matches. Here the CDR3 reads CATREHVAGGTDTQYF. The CDR3 DNA reads TGTGCCACCCGAGAACACGTCGCGGGGGGTACAGATACGCAGTATTTT.

This clone was observed a few times. The CDR3 spells CASSLRWPPTRDEQFF. The DNA for the CDR3 is TGTGCCAGCAGTCTTAGGTGGCCACCAACCCGGGATGAGCAGTTCTTC. V gene TRBV2 combines with J gene TRBJ2-1; D is ambiguous. V lost 5 bases, J lost 8 bases, and 22 bases lay in between. The CDR3 has 16 amino acids. Per the germline V gene, CDR1 is SNHLY and CDR2 is FYNNEI.

V and J are TRBV10-3 and TRBJ1-2, with 9 bases matching TRBD1. This CDR3 contains 13 residues. CDR1 is ENHRY and CDR2 is SYGVKD in the germline V gene. The V gene end was trimmed by 7 bases and the J gene end by 8 bases; junction bases not matched to a gene: 8. In DNA form, the CDR3 reads TGTGCCATCACTGATACAGGGGGCCAAGGCTACACCTTC. It codes for CAITDTGGQGYTF.

This clone showed up just a few times. The chain has TRBV29-1 and TRBJ1-2; D uncertain. Per the germline V gene, CDR1 is SQVTM and CDR2 is ANQGSEA. This CDR3 spans 14 amino acids. The germline V and J ends were trimmed by 5 bases and 8 bases, with 21 bases remaining between them. The CDR3 DNA reads TGCAGCGTTCCAAGCCTGGGCCTTTCGTCGGGCTACACCTTC. This codes for CSVPSLGLSSGYTF.

This clone was found a few times. This rearrangement joins TRBV2 to TRBJ2-1; 8 positions match TRBD1. V lost 8 bases to trimming and J lost 5 bases; unmatched junction nucleotides: 14. This CDR3 has 16 residues. Germline-derived CDR1 and CDR2 are SNHLY and FYNNEI. CDR3: CASGNRDRRPNNEQFF. The CDR3 DNA reads TGTGCCAGCGGAAACAGGGACAGGCGGCCAAACAATGAGCAGTTCTTC.

This clone showed up just a few times. The CDR3 DNA sequence: TGTGCCAGCTCACCACAGGGACTAGTAGGCGAGCAGTTCTTC. Protein: CASSPQGLVGEQFF. The rearrangement uses TRBV18 and TRBJ2-1, with 8 bases identical to TRBD2. In germline, CDR1 is KGHSH, CDR2 LQKENI. This CDR3 is 14 amino acids long. With 1 base clipped from V and 10 bases from J, the junction kept 6 bases outside the gene matches.

The chain joins TRBV5-1 to TRBJ1-6; 9 bases are a match to TRBD1. CDR1 SGHRS and CDR2 YFSETQ come from the germline V gene. Trimming at V came to 0 bases and at J to 6 bases, leaving 1 base not matched to a gene. The length of the CDR3 is 15 residues. CDR3 DNA: TGCGCCAGCAGCTTGGCGGGACAGGGTAATTCACCCCTCCACTTT. This encodes CASSLAGQGNSPLHF.

As regards this clone: At the DNA level, this CDR3 is encoded by other sequences in the same sample as well. The V gene is TRBV7-3, the J gene TRBJ2-7, with D perhaps matching TRBD1 (7 bases). The CDR3 covers 13 residues. Trimming stripped 5 bases from V and 7 bases from J, with 15 bases between. CDR1 and CDR2 from the germline V gene are SGHTA and FQGTGA. Here the CDR3 DNA reads TGTGCCAGCAGCCTAGAGGGGGCGGGGGAGCAGTACTTC. Translation: CASSLEGAGEQYF.

Only a few counts were recorded for this clone. The V gene is TRBV5-6, the J gene TRBJ2-7; 15 bases are shared with TRBD2. CDR3 length equals 16 residues. Germline-derived CDR1 and CDR2 are SGHDT and YYEEEE. V lost 0 bases, J lost 3 bases, and 1 base stayed unmatched. The CDR3 bases are TGTGCCAGCAGCTTGGTGGGACTAGCGGGGGGCTACGAGCAGTACTTC. It translates to CASSLVGLAGGYEQYF.

This clone was seen more than once but under ten times. The rearrangement links TRBV15 to TRBJ1-2; possible D gene TRBD1, 5 bases. The length of the CDR3 is 15 residues. Trimming stripped 0 bases from V and 7 bases from J, with 15 bases between. Germline CDR1 is LNHNV and CDR2 is YYDKDF (reference sequence). CDR3 loop: CATSRDNGRVGGYTF. In nucleotides, the CDR3 is TGTGCCACCAGCAGAGATAACGGCAGGGTGGGTGGCTACACCTTC.

The chain couples TRBV6-5 to TRBJ1-1, with unresolved D. This CDR3 region has 14 residues. Trimming cost V 5 bases and J 1 base, with 11 bases left between them. CDR1 and CDR2 (germline): MNHEY, SVGAGI. CDR3 coding DNA: TGTGCCAGCAGTATCGGACTGCCGAACACTGAAGCTTTCTTT. Translating gives CASSIGLPNTEAFF.

This chain joins TRBV18 and TRBJ2-1, with 10 nucleotides matching TRBD1. Trimming removed 5 bases from V and 1 base from J; junction bases left unmatched: 5. This CDR3 is built from 16 residues. Per the germline V gene, CDR1 is KGHSH and CDR2 is LQKENI. The CDR3 DNA follows: TGTGCCAGCTCAGCCCAGGGACAGGGGTCCTACAATGAGCAGTTCTTC. Protein sequence: CASSAQGQGSYNEQFF.

The V gene is TRBV11-3, the J gene TRBJ2-1; TRBD2 matches at 12 bases. The junction had 5 bases not matched to a gene; V was cut back by 1 base and J by 4 bases. The germline CDR1 and CDR2 sequences are SGHNT and YENEEA. This CDR3 comprises 17 residues. The CDR3 region has the DNA TGTGCCAGCAGCTTAGCTAGCGGGGGGGCCGGGTACAATGAGCAGTTCTTC. Translated, it gives CASSLASGGAGYNEQFF. The complete variable domain, with remaining parts taken from reference TRBV11-3 and TRBJ2-1, reads EAGVVQSPRYKIIEKKQPVAFWCNPISGHNTLYWYLQNLGQGPELLIRYENEEAVDDSQLPKDRFSAERLKGVDSTLKIQPAELGDSAVYLCASSLASGGAGYNEQFFGPGTRLTVL.

This clone was detected only once. The chain has TRBV6-5 and TRBJ2-2; 11 positions match TRBD1. Germline loops: CDR1 MNHEY, CDR2 SVGAGI. This CDR3 comprises 16 residues. The V segment lost 2 bases and the J segment 5 bases; nucleotides outside the gene matches: 4. The CDR3 loop is CASSYRDRGGTGELFF. CDR3 DNA: TGTGCCAGCAGTTACAGGGACAGGGGGGGGACCGGGGAGCTGTTTTTT.

The chain links TRBV18 to TRBJ1-2; 9 nucleotides agree with TRBD1. In germline, CDR1 is KGHSH, CDR2 LQKENI. The CDR3 extends over 14 amino acids. The V and J ends lost 6 bases and 6 bases, in that order; junction bases with no gene match: 8. The CDR3 DNA is TGTGCCAGCTCCCCAACAGGGGGCCTACATGGCTACACCTTC. Its translation is CASSPTGGLHGYTF.

The CDR3 DNA reads as TGTGCCAGCTCACTAGGACATAGCAATCAGCCCCAGCATTTT. Its protein is CASSLGHSNQPQHF. The J gene is TRBJ1-5, the V gene TRBV18; D may be TRBD1 (5 bases). V dropped 4 bases and J dropped 0 bases, with 7 bases sitting between them. The CDR3 is 14 amino acids. Germline V gene data show CDR1 as KGHSH and CDR2 as LQKENI.

The sample holds a few counts of this clone. V is TRBV2 and J is TRBJ2-2; possibly TRBD2 for D (7 bases). Looked up from germline, CDR1 is SNHLY and CDR2 is FYNNEI. The V gene lost 6 bases and the J gene lost 5 bases, with 10 bases spanning the gap. The CDR3 runs 13 residues. In DNA, the CDR3 is TGTGCCAGCAGGGGGAGGGGGACCGGGGAGCTGTTTTTT. Its protein is CASRGRGTGELFF.

This chain links TRBV5-1 with TRBJ2-5; TRBD1 agrees at 7 bases. V lost 0 bases to trimming and J lost 4 bases; unmatched junction nucleotides: 6. The germline V gene has CDR1 SGHRS and CDR2 YFSETQ. This CDR3 spans 15 amino acids. The CDR3 sequence is CASSLGDRVRETQYF. The CDR3 DNA sequence: TGCGCCAGCAGCTTGGGAGACAGGGTTCGAGAGACCCAGTACTTC. Looking up the rest from reference TRBV5-1 and TRBJ2-5 gives the full variable domain: KAGVTQTPRYLIKTRGQQVTLSCSPISGHRSVSWYQQTPGQGLQFLFEYFSETQRNKGNFPGRFSGRQFSNSRSEMNVSTLELGDSALYLCASSLGDRVRETQYFGPGTRLLVL.

The J gene is TRBJ1-4, the V gene TRBV4-2, with D tentatively TRBD1 (5 bases). The V gene lost 4 bases and the J gene lost 0 bases, with 9 bases spanning the gap. Germline CDR1 reads LGHNA; CDR2 reads YNFKEQ. This CDR3 is 15 amino acids long. CDR3 region: CASSLGETTNEKLFF. The CDR3 nucleotides are TGTGCCAGCAGCCTAGGGGAAACAACTAATGAAAAACTGTTTTTT.

The CDR3 reads CASSTTPGLAGLETQYF. DNA of the CDR3: TGTGCCAGCAGCACAACCCCGGGACTAGCGGGGTTAGAGACCCAGTACTTC. The rearrangement uses TRBV7-9 and TRBJ2-5; TRBD2 matches 13 bases. CDR1 is SEHNR and CDR2 is FQNEAQ in the germline V gene (reference sequence). J lost 4 bases, V lost 5 bases, and 10 bases had no gene match. This CDR3 spans 17 amino acids.

This rearrangement joins TRBV5-1 to TRBJ1-2, with TRBD1 identical over 9 bases. V lost 3 bases to trimming and J lost 4 bases; unmatched junction nucleotides: 4. Per the germline V gene, CDR1 is SGHRS and CDR2 is YFSETQ. This CDR3 is 14 amino acids long. CDR3 protein: CASSWGTGSYGYTF. In DNA, the CDR3 is TGCGCCAGCAGCTGGGGGACAGGGAGCTATGGCTACACCTTC.

This clone qualifies as medium-sized. The chain has TRBV5-4 and TRBJ2-3; D is perhaps TRBD1 (5 bases). The CDR3 sequence is 12 residues long. From germline, CDR1 is SGHNT and CDR2 YYREEE (reference sequence). V was shortened by 3 bases and J by 5 bases, with 7 bases between the two germline ends. The CDR3, as DNA: TGTGCCAGCAGCTGGCAGGGAGATACGCAGTATTTT. It translates to CASSWQGDTQYF.

The chain uses TRBV6-1 and TRBJ2-2; D is perhaps TRBD2 (6 bases). This CDR3 contains 16 residues. In germline, CDR1 is MNHNS, CDR2 SASEGT. Deletions cut 4 bases from V and 7 bases from J, with 19 bases between. The CDR3 sequence is CASSVFRGLSGGELFF. CDR3 bases: TGTGCCAGCAGTGTATTTCGGGGGTTAAGTGGCGGGGAGCTGTTTTTT.

The CDR3 here is CASSLQAWDEQFF. CDR3 DNA sequence: TGTGCCAGCAGCTTACAGGCTTGGGATGAGCAGTTCTTC. The chain joins TRBV7-9 to TRBJ2-1; D is unclear. The V gene's germline CDR1 is SEHNR and CDR2 FQNEAQ (reference sequence). With 2 bases removed from V and 8 bases from J, the gap between germline ends came to 10 bases. The CDR3 runs to 13 residues.

This rearrangement joins TRBV5-5 to TRBJ1-2, with no clear D. The CDR3 is 16 amino acids. Trimming cost V 0 bases and J 4 bases, with 16 bases left between them. Germline loops: CDR1 SGHKS, CDR2 YYEKEE (reference sequence). CDR3 nucleotide sequence: TGTGCCAGCAGCTTGGCCGGCGGGGATTTTGGCTATGGCTACACCTTC. It codes for CASSLAGGDFGYGYTF.

The chain joins TRBV2 to TRBJ1-2; 7 nucleotides line up with TRBD1. V dropped 3 bases and J dropped 4; count of bases not matched to a gene: 5. This CDR3 has 14 amino acids. Germline CDR1 is SNHLY and CDR2 is FYNNEI. In DNA form, the CDR3 reads TGTGCCAGCAGTGATTGGCAGGGGGTCTATGGCTACACCTTC. This sequence encodes CASSDWQGVYGYTF.

The CDR3 here is CASSPVGGSSYEQYF. The DNA of the CDR3 is TGTGCCAGCAGTCCGGTTGGGGGGAGCTCCTACGAGCAGTACTTC. The rearrangement joins TRBV6-6 to TRBJ2-7, with D possibly being TRBD2 (6 bases). Germline V gene data show CDR1 as MNHNY and CDR2 as SVGAGI (reference sequence). The CDR3 is 15 amino acids. Trimming took 5 bases from V and 0 from J, leaving 14 bases between them.

This clone was seen a few times. V gene TRBV7-8 combines with J gene TRBJ1-5, with unresolved D. V lost 5 bases to trimming and J lost 0 bases, with 14 bases between them. Germline V gives CDR1 SGHVS, CDR2 FQNEAQ. The CDR3 spans 16 residues. CDR3 coding DNA: TGTGCCAGCAGCCCCCTTAGCAGTTATAGCAATCAGCCCCAGCATTTT. The encoded protein is CASSPLSSYSNQPQHF.